Listed below are T cell receptor beta chains from one sample, sequenced in a study of T cell repertoires in cytomegalovirus infection. TCRdb re-called the reads through MiXCR, storing one row per CDR3 protein. The repertoire holds 200,000 or so distinct CDR3 sequences, 28% seen once, with approximately 30% in the top ten. Sample: PBMCs. These receptors all stem from a human donor in good health (CMV status not recorded). Some clones in this sample may be carry-over from other donors' samples. Each CDR3 is given with its conserved first and last residue. A D gene is named only where the DNA matches it firmly. A clone size is listed for some rows: how often the clone was seen (once, few, many), or a class if it is expanded.

-,TRBJ2-4,TRBV19,-,CASAGIRNKNIQYF,TGTGCCAGCGCCGGGATTAGGAACAAAAACATTCAGTACTTC
TRBD1,TRBJ1-4,TRBV7-6,-,CASSTGTGGNEKLFF,TGTGCCAGCAGCACCGGGACAGGTGGTAATGAAAAACTGTTTTTT
-,TRBJ1-3,TRBV15,few,CATSRDWVSGNTIYF,TGTGCCACCAGCAGAGATTGGGTCTCTGGAAACACCATATATTTT
TRBD1,TRBJ1-1,TRBV12-3/TRBV12-4,once,CASRGTALRTEAFF,TGTGCCAGCAGGGGGACAGCCCTTCGCACTGAAGCTTTCTTT
-,TRBJ1-1,TRBV18,few,CASSPATEKNTEAFF,TGTGCCAGCTCGCCCGCGACAGAGAAGAACACTGAAGCTTTCTTT
-,TRBJ1-1,TRBV6-2/TRBV6-3,-,CASSYTAGEDFF,TGTGCCAGCAGTTACACGGCAGGGGAAGATTTCTTT
TRBD1,TRBJ2-7,TRBV6-2/TRBV6-3,-,CASSYSDRGIINEQYF,TGTGCCAGCAGTTACTCGGACAGGGGCATCATAAACGAGCAGTACTTC
-,TRBJ1-2,TRBV20-1,few,CSARDTPWGGADVYGYTF,TGCAGTGCTAGAGATACGCCCTGGGGGGGGGCGGATGTCTATGGCTACACCTTC
TRBD2,TRBJ2-3,TRBV6-8,few,CASSYGISGGRADTQYF,TGTGCCAGCAGTTACGGTATTAGCGGGGGGAGAGCAGATACGCAGTATTTT
TRBD2,TRBJ2-4,TRBV11-2,many,CASNSGTSVWKNIQYF,TGTGCCAGCAACTCCGGGACTAGCGTCTGGAAAAACATTCAGTACTTC
-,TRBJ1-1,TRBV20-1,-,CSARDPYGTEAFF,TGCAGTGCTAGAGATCCTTACGGCACTGAAGCTTTCTTT
-,TRBJ2-7,TRBV11-1,-,CASSFRPPPGYEQYF,TGTGCCAGCAGCTTCCGGCCGCCTCCGGGCTACGAGCAGTACTTC
-,TRBJ2-2,TRBV7-8,-,CASSCFGGELFF,TGTGCCAGCAGCTGCTTCGGGGGGGAGCTGTTTTTT
-,TRBJ2-7,TRBV29-1,few,CSVVLTISYEQYF,TGCAGCGTTGTTCTCACGATAAGTTACGAGCAGTACTTC
TRBD1,TRBJ2-1,TRBV7-3,-,CASSLLGTGGNEQFF,TGTGCCAGCAGCCTATTGGGGACAGGGGGGAATGAGCAGTTCTTC
-,TRBJ2-5,TRBV6-1,few,CASSAQQGIQETQYF,TGTGCCAGCAGTGCGCAACAGGGTATCCAAGAGACCCAGTACTTC
-,TRBJ2-7,TRBV15,few,CATSRAVPPYEQYF,TGTGCCACCAGCAGAGCTGTACCCCCCTACGAGCAGTACTTC
TRBD2,TRBJ2-3,TRBV29-1,-,CSVGTSGGASDTQYF,TGCAGCGTTGGGACTAGCGGGGGGGCCTCAGATACGCAGTATTTT
-,TRBJ1-1,TRBV27,few,CASSSDPGTNTEAFF,TGTGCCAGCAGTTCTGACCCCGGGACAAACACTGAAGCTTTCTTT
TRBD1,TRBJ2-7,TRBV12-5,few,CASELRQGSEQYF,TGTGCTAGTGAACTTAGACAGGGAAGCGAGCAGTACTTC